This T cell receptor (beta chain) emerged from a study of blood T cells in healthy people across ages. PBMCs numbering at least 6 million were isolated per sample. The study, taken as a whole, reports: The fall in TCR beta diversity per million T cells was roughly linear with age. Compared with aged donors, long-lived donors showed fewer expanded clones, suggesting selection.

The CDR3 has 15 residues. The V gene lost 0 bases and the J gene lost 0 bases, with 9 bases spanning the gap. The germline V gene encodes CDR1 ENHRY and CDR2 SYGVKD. This clonotype was seen ten or more times. Its antigen is not known. Next came a second PCR, run for roughly 6 to 11 cycles, which used a sample-barcoded 5' primer along with a J-beta primer mix. TCRdb fed the 5' RACE reads into MiXCR, producing one record per CDR3 protein. The sample includes around 900,000 distinct CDR3 sequences, around 28% seen only once; the top ten take 17%. Input material: blood. The receptor's source is a woman older than 75 in good health. V is TRBV10-3 and J is TRBJ2-7; D gene uncertain. Written as DNA, the CDR3 is TGTGCCATCAGTGAGTCCCGAGGCAACTCCTACGAGCAGTACTTC. This gives the protein CAISESRGNSYEQYF.